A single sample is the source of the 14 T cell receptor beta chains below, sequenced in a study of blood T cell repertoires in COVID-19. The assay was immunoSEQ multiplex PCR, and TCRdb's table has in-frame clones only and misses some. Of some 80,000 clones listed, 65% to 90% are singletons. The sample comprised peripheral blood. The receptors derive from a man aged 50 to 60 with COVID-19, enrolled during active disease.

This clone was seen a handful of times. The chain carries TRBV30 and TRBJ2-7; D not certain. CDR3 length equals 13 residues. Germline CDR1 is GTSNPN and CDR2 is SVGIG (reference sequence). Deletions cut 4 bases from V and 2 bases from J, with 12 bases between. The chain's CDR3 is CAWMAPQTYEQYF. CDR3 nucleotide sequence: TGTGCCTGGATGGCACCCCAAACCTACGAGCAGTACTTC.

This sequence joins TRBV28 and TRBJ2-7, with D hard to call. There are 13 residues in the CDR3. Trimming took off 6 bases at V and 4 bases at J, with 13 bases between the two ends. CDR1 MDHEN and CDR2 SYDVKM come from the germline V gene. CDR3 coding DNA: TGTGCCAGCAGCTCCCCCCTTTTGTACGAGCAGTACTTC. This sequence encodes CASSSPLLYEQYF.

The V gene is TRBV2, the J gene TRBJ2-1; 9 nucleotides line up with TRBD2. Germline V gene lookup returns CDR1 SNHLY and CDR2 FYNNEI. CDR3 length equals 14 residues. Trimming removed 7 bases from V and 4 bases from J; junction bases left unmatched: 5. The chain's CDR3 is CASTLLAGYNEQFF. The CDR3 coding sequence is TGTGCCAGCACGCTACTAGCGGGTTACAATGAGCAGTTCTTC.

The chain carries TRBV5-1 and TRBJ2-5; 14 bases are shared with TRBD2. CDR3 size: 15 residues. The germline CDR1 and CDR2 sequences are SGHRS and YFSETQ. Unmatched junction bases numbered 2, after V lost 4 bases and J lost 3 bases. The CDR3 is CASSAGLAGEETQYF. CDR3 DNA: TGCGCCAGCAGCGCGGGACTAGCGGGAGAAGAGACCCAGTACTTC.

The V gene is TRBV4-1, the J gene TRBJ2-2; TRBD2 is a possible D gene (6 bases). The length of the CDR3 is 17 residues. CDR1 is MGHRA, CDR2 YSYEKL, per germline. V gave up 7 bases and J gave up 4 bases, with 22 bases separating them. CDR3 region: CASTSIPGRTFTGELFF. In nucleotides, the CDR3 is TGCGCCAGCACTTCGATCCCCGGGAGAACTTTCACCGGGGAGCTGTTTTTT.

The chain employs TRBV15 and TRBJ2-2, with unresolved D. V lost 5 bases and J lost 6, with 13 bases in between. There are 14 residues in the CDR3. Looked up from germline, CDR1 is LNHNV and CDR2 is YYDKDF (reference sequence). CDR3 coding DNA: TGTGCCACCAGCTCTCCGCAGGTGGCCGGGGAGCTGTTTTTT. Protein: CATSSPQVAGELFF.

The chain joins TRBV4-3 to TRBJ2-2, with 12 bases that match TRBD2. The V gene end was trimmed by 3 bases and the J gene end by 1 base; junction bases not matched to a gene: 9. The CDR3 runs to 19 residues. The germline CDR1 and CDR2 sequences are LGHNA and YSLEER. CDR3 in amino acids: CASSHADLGLAGNTGELFF. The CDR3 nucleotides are TGCGCCAGCAGCCATGCCGACCTGGGACTAGCGGGGAACACCGGGGAGCTGTTTTTT.

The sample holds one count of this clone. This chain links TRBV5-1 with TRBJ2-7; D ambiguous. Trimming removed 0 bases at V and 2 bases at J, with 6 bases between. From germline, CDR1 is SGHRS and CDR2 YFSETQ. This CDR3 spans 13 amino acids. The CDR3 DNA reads TGCGCCAGCAGCTTGGGTGGCACCTACGAGCAGTACTTC. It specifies CASSLGGTYEQYF.

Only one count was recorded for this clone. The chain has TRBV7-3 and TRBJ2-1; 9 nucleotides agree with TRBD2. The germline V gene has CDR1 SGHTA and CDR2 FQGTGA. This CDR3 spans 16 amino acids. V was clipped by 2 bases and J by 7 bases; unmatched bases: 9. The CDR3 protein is CASSLGGAGGRNEQFF. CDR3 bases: TGTGCCAGCAGCTTAGGAGGAGCGGGAGGTAGGAATGAGCAGTTCTTC.

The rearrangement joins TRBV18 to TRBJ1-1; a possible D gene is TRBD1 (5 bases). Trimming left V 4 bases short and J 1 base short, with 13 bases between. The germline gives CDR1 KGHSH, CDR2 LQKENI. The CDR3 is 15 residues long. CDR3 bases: TGTGCCAGCTCACTAGGGGTCCGGTCGAACACTGAAGCTTTCTTT. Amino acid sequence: CASSLGVRSNTEAFF.

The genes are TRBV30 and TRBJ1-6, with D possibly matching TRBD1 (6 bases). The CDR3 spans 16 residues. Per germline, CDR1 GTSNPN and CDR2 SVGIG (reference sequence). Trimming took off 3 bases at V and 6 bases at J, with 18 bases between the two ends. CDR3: CAWSLKTGTSNSPLHF. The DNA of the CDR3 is TGTGCCTGGAGCTTAAAAACCGGGACAAGTAATTCACCCCTCCACTTT.

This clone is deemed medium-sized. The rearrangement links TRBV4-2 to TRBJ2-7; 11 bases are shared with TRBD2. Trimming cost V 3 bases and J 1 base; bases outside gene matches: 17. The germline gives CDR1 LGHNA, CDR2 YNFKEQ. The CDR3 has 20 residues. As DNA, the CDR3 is TGTGCCAGCAGCCAGGATCCCGGGACTAGCGGAGCCACCAGATCCTACGAGCAGTACTTC. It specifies CASSQDPGTSGATRSYEQYF.

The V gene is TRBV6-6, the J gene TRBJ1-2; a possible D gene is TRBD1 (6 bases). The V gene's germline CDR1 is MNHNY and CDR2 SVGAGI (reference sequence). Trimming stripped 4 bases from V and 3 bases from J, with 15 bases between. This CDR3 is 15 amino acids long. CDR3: CASSLAGGADYGYTF. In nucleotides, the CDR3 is TGTGCCAGCAGTTTAGCGGGGGGCGCGGACTATGGCTACACCTTC.

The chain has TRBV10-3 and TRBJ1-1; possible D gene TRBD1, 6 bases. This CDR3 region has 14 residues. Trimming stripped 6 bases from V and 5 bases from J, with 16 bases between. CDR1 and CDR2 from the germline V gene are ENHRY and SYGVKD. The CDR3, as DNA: TGTGCCATCAGCGCACAGGGTGGAAGGACTGAAGCTTTCTTT. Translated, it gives CAISAQGGRTEAFF.